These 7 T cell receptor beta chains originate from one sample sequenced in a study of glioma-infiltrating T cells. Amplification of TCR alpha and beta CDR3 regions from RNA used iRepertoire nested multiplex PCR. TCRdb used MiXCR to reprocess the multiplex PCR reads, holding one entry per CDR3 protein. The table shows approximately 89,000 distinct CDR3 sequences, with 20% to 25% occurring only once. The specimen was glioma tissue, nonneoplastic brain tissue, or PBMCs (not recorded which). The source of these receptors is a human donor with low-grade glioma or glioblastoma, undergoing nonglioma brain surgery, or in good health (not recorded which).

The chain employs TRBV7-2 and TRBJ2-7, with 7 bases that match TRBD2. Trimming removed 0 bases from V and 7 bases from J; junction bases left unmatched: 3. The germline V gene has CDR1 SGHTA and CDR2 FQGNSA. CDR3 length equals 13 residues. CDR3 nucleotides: TGTGCCAGCAGCTTAGCGGGGGGGGGTGAGCAGTACTTC. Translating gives CASSLAGGGEQYF.

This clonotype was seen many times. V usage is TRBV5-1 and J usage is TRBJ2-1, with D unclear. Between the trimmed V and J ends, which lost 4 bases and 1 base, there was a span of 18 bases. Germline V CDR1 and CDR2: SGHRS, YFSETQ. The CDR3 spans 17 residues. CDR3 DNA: TGCGCCAGCAGCGTATGGGCGGCGGCGGCATCCTACAATGAGCAGTTCTTC. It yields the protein CASSVWAAAASYNEQFF.

The CDR3 reads CASSLDGTNSGANVLTF. CDR3 nucleotide sequence: TGTGCCAGCAGCTTAGACGGAACCAACTCTGGGGCCAACGTCCTGACTTTC. The V gene is TRBV7-2, the J gene TRBJ2-6; D not resolved. Looked up from germline, CDR1 is SGHTA and CDR2 is FQGNSA. V was trimmed by 1 base and J by 0 bases, leaving 10 bases between them. The CDR3 is made up of 17 amino acids.

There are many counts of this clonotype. The DNA of the CDR3 is TGTGCCAGCAGTTTAGGACAGGGGAAGGACGAGCAGTACTTC. Its protein product is CASSLGQGKDEQYF. The chain couples TRBV6-1 to TRBJ2-7; 9 bases match TRBD1. This CDR3 is built from 14 residues. Losses at the gene ends were 5 bases for V and 5 bases for J; bases not matched to a gene: 7. Per the germline V gene, CDR1 is MNHNS and CDR2 is SASEGT.

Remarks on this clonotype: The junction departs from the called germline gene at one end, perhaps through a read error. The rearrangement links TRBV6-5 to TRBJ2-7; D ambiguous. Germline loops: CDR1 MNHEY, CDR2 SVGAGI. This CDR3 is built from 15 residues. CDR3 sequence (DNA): TGTGCGAGCAGTTACTGGCTGTTGCGGACCTACGAGCAGTACTTC. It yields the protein CASSYWLLRTYEQYF.

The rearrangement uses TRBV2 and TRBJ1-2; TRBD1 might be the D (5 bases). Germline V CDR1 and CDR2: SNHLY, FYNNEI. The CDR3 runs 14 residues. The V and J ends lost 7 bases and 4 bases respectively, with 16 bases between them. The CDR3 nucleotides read TGTGCCAGCATTCAGGACACCACGGGCTATGGCTACACCTTC. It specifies CASIQDTTGYGYTF.

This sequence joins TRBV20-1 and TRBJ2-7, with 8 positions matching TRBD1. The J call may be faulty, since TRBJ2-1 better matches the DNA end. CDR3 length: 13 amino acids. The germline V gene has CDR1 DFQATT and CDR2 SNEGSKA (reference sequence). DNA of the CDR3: TGCAGTGCTAAGACAGGGGTGATAGGTGAGCAGTTCTTC. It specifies CSAKTGVIGEQFF.